The 2 T cell receptor beta chains listed next were all sequenced from one sample in a study of T cell responses to AZD1222 COVID-19 vaccine. The method was immunoSEQ multiplex PCR; TCRdb's version includes in-frame clones alone and lacks a portion of them. The data contain 100,000 to 150,000 clones, around 91% of them singletons. The starting material was peripheral blood, obtained on day 0 of AZD1222 vaccination. The source is an adult in good health.

CDR3 residues: CASSLERRNEKLFF. In DNA form, the CDR3 reads TGTGCCAGCAGCTTAGAGCGGAGAAATGAAAAACTGTTTTTT. The chain couples TRBV5-8 to TRBJ1-4; D call uncertain. Trimming cost V 2 bases and J 5 bases, with 10 bases left between them. This CDR3 region has 14 residues. The germline V gene encodes CDR1 SGHTS and CDR2 YDEGEE.

The CDR3 protein is CASNSGTATNEKLFF. The CDR3 region has the DNA TGTGCCAGCAATTCCGGAACAGCAACTAATGAAAAACTGTTTTTT. V and J are TRBV28 and TRBJ1-4, with D hard to call. This CDR3 is built from 15 residues. CDR1 and CDR2 from the germline V gene are MDHEN and SYDVKM. Trimming took off 7 bases at V and 0 bases at J, with 12 bases between the two ends.